Following are 21 T cell receptor beta chains from one sample sequenced in a study of spatial heterogeneity in lung cancer. TCRdb processed the 5' RACE reads anew with MiXCR; each CDR3 protein has one entry. The table has about 32,000 distinct CDR3 sequences, more than 9% seen once. This sample's time point: blood at routine non-recurrence follow-up after resection. Sequences were derived from PBMCs, sampled at follow-up. The receptors stem from a female donor with early-stage non-small cell lung cancer.

This clonotype was detected many times. V gene TRBV4-3 combines with J gene TRBJ2-7; 9 nucleotides line up with TRBD1. Trimming cost V 4 bases and J 4 bases; bases outside gene matches: 8. The germline gives CDR1 LGHNA, CDR2 YSLEER. This CDR3 is 15 amino acids long. The DNA of the CDR3 is TGCGCCAGCAGCCCCGGGACAGGGTGGGCTTACGAGCAGTACTTC. This codes for CASSPGTGWAYEQYF.

This clonotype has ten or more counts. The chain combines TRBV5-5 with TRBJ2-1, with D possibly being TRBD1 (7 bases). V was cut by 3 bases and J by 8 bases, with 18 bases left in between. The CDR3 has 15 residues. Germline loops: CDR1 SGHKS, CDR2 YYEKEE (reference sequence). The CDR3 coding sequence is TGTGCCAGCAGCTGGGGGGACAGACTAAAGGATGAGCAGTTCTTC. It is translated as CASSWGDRLKDEQFF.

This clonotype was counted a few times. The chain is built from TRBV4-2 and TRBJ1-4, with TRBD1 as a possible D gene (5 bases). This CDR3 region has 15 residues. With 1 base removed from V and 5 bases from J, the gap between germline ends came to 11 bases. CDR1 and CDR2 from the germline V gene are LGHNA and YNFKEQ. CDR3 residues: CASSQGGLSNEKLFF. CDR3 DNA sequence: TGTGCCAGCAGCCAAGGGGGACTGTCGAATGAAAAACTGTTTTTT.

There are many counts of this clonotype. The rearrangement uses TRBV13 and TRBJ2-5; TRBD2 matches 8 bases. J was trimmed by 5 bases and V by 8 bases; bases with no gene match: 10. The CDR3 is 14 amino acids. Germline V lookup: CDR1 PRHDT, CDR2 FYEKMQ (reference sequence). CDR3 protein: CASGRGGPTETQYF. As DNA, the CDR3 is TGTGCCAGCGGCCGGGGGGGCCCGACCGAGACCCAGTACTTC.

This clonotype was counted between two and nine times. The chain uses TRBV20-1 and TRBJ2-3; D is unclear. Germline V gives CDR1 DFQATT, CDR2 SNEGSKA (reference sequence). V lost 5 bases and J 3 bases, leaving 15 bases between the germline ends. This CDR3 has 14 amino acids. The CDR3 here is CSAPPQASTDTQYF. The CDR3 DNA reads as TGCAGTGCTCCACCCCAGGCTTCAACAGATACGCAGTATTTT.

This clonotype was picked up a small number of times. This chain uses TRBV7-2 with TRBJ2-1; D not resolved. Germline loops: CDR1 SGHTA, CDR2 FQGNSA. The CDR3 consists of 16 residues. Trimming cost V 5 bases and J 4 bases, with 18 bases left between them. CDR3 loop: CASSPFRVAAYNEQFF. The CDR3 nucleotides read TGTGCCAGCAGCCCCTTCCGGGTTGCAGCGTACAATGAGCAGTTCTTC.

A note on this clonotype: A much larger clone differs from this one at a single base, so this may be a read error. This chain connects TRBV25-1 to TRBJ2-1; D gene ambiguous. The CDR3 extends over 12 amino acids. CDR1 MGHDK and CDR2 SYGVNS come from the germline V gene. Trimming stripped 8 bases from V and 9 bases from J, with 14 bases between. In DNA form, the CDR3 reads TGTGCCAGCCGGACCCCTGTGAGTGAGCAGTTCTTC. Its protein product is CASRTPVSEQFF.

This clonotype came up a few times. One end of the junction varies from germline; a read error may be responsible. The gene calls are TRBV6-1 and TRBJ1-2, with D unclear. There are 10 residues in the CDR3. In germline, CDR1 is MNHNS, CDR2 SASEGT. The CDR3 DNA follows: TGTGCCAGCAGTGGCCTCACCAGCTTCTTC. Translation: CASSGLTSFF.

This clonotype occurred many times. The rearrangement links TRBV7-2 to TRBJ2-2; 8 nucleotides match TRBD1. The V gene's germline CDR1 is SGHTA and CDR2 FQGNSA. The CDR3 has 16 residues. V was pared by 2 bases and J by 3 bases, with 5 bases of the junction left unmatched. The CDR3: CASSLTVTGDTGELFF. Here the CDR3 DNA reads TGTGCCAGCAGCTTAACCGTGACAGGGGACACCGGGGAGCTGTTTTTT. The full variable domain, its missing parts supplied by reference TRBV7-2 and TRBJ2-2, is GAGVSQSPSNKVTEKGKDVELRCDPISGHTALYWYRQSLGQGLEFLIYFQGNSAPDKSGLPSDRFSAERTGGSVSTLTIQRTQQEDSAVYLCASSLTVTGDTGELFFGEGSRLTVL.

The rearrangement uses TRBV13 and TRBJ2-2; D call uncertain. V shed 3 bases and J shed 1 base, with 3 bases lying between them. The CDR3 loop spans 13 amino acids. Germline V gene lookup returns CDR1 PRHDT and CDR2 FYEKMQ (reference sequence). Here the CDR3 reads CASSFWNTGELFF. CDR3 DNA: TGTGCCAGCAGCTTTTGGAACACCGGGGAGCTGTTTTTT.

Many counts were recorded for this clonotype. The chain has TRBV29-1 and TRBJ1-2; D not certain. The V gene's germline CDR1 is SQVTM and CDR2 ANQGSEA. The V and J ends lost 3 bases and 0 bases respectively, with 5 bases between them. The CDR3 sequence is 12 residues long. CDR3 DNA: TGCAGCGTTGACTCCGCTAACTATGGCTACACCTTC. It is translated as CSVDSANYGYTF.

This clonotype came up many times. The rearrangement uses TRBV5-1 and TRBJ1-1; 7 positions agree with TRBD1. The CDR3 has 13 amino acids. The V segment lost 6 bases and the J segment 4 bases; nucleotides outside the gene matches: 6. CDR1 SGHRS and CDR2 YFSETQ come from the germline V gene. CDR3 residues: CASIATGTTEAFF. The CDR3 DNA reads TGCGCCAGCATCGCGACAGGGACCACTGAAGCTTTCTTT.

The chain is built from TRBV6-5 and TRBJ2-1, with TRBD2 matching 8 bases. The CDR3 is 15 amino acids. V dropped 6 bases and J dropped 2; count of bases not matched to a gene: 6. Germline V gives CDR1 MNHEY, CDR2 SVGAGI. CDR3 amino acids: CASSLTGGTYNEQFF. The DNA of the CDR3 is TGTGCCAGCAGCCTCACGGGGGGGACCTACAATGAGCAGTTCTTC.

Details on this clonotype: Since a much larger clone is just one base distant, this may be a read error. This chain uses TRBV10-3 with TRBJ1-2, with D perhaps TRBD1 (5 bases). CDR3 length: 16 residues. V lost 4 bases and J lost 3, with 18 bases in between. From germline, CDR1 is ENHRY and CDR2 SYGVKD. CDR3 region: CAISGGPRLSDYGYTF. The DNA for the CDR3 is TGTGCCATCAGTGGGGGACCGAGGCTGTCGGACTATGGCTACACCTTC.

This clonotype counts as medium-sized. V is TRBV12-3 or TRBV12-4 and J is TRBJ2-1, with D unclear. The CDR3 extends over 14 amino acids. The germline V and J ends were trimmed by 4 bases and 6 bases, with 13 bases remaining between them. CDR3 bases: TGTGCCAGCAGTTCATGGACCCTCGGCAATGAGCAGTTCTTC. This translates into CASSSWTLGNEQFF.

This clonotype was observed a few times. CDR3 amino acids: CAIKGQSNTEAFF. CDR3 bases: TGTGCCATTAAGGGACAATCGAACACTGAAGCTTTCTTT. The V call is TRBV10-3, the J call TRBJ1-1, with a possible D match to TRBD1 (6 bases). Germline V gene data show CDR1 as ENHRY and CDR2 as SYGVKD. The V end lost 9 bases, the J end lost 1 base, and 12 bases lay between the germline ends. CDR3 length: 13 amino acids.

This clonotype was observed a few times. The V call is TRBV18, the J call TRBJ2-7, with unresolved D. Germline CDR1 reads KGHSH; CDR2 reads LQKENI. The V end was cut by 5 bases, the J end by 7 bases, with 15 bases between. This CDR3 has 13 residues. Written as DNA, the CDR3 is TGTGCCAGCTCAAATACTGGGCTGGGGGAGCAGTACTTC. As protein: CASSNTGLGEQYF.

Regarding this clonotype: The junction departs from germline at one end; a sequencing error may be responsible. This chain connects TRBV20-1 to TRBJ1-4, with 10 bases matching TRBD1. Germline-derived CDR1 and CDR2 are DFQATT and SNEGSKA (reference sequence). The CDR3 is 16 residues long. The CDR3 is CGARDAAGTGVEKLFF. CDR3 coding DNA: TGCGGTGCTAGAGACGCGGCCGGGACAGGGGTTGAAAAACTGTTTTTT.

This clonotype has just a few counts. The chain carries TRBV21-1 and TRBJ2-3; the tabulated D call, TRBD1, remains unverified against the DNA. TRBV21-1 counts as a pseudogene. The CDR3 consists of 15 residues. CDR3: CASTPTETYLDTQYF. CDR3 nucleotide sequence: TGTGCCAGCACCCCGACAGAGACCTACCTGGATACGCAGTATTTT.

By sample fraction, this clonotype is medium-sized (0.01 to 0.1%). The V call is TRBV7-2, the J call TRBJ2-7, with D perhaps matching TRBD2 (5 bases). V lost 1 base, J lost 1 base, and 11 bases lay in between. This CDR3 has 15 residues. In germline, CDR1 is SGHTA, CDR2 FQGNSA. The CDR3 nucleotides are TGTGCCAGCAGCTTAGGTGGGAGTAGTTCCTACGAGCAGTACTTC. This gives the protein CASSLGGSSSYEQYF.

This clonotype was detected only a few times. This chain connects TRBV10-2 to TRBJ1-1, with D perhaps TRBD1 (5 bases). This CDR3 region has 12 residues. Per the germline V gene, CDR1 is WSHSY and CDR2 is SAAADI. V lost 0 bases to trimming and J lost 6 bases, with 5 bases between them. CDR3 sequence (DNA): TGCGCCAGCAGTGAGTCGGGACCTGAAGCTTTCTTT. It specifies CASSESGPEAFF.